Listed below are T cell receptor beta chains from one sample, sequenced in a study of CD8+CD57+ T cells in acquired aplastic anemia. Each CDR3 protein is one row after TCRdb ran MiXCR on the reads. The table lists around 170,000 distinct CDR3 sequences, less than 60% of them singletons, with approximately 9.7% in the top ten. The sequencing input was sorted CD4+, CD8+, or CD8+CD57+ T cells (not recorded which) from PBMCs. Receptor source: a human donor with aplastic anemia. CDR3s leave out the opening cysteine and the closing phenylalanine or tryptophan.

CDR3 length,V gene,J gene,CDR3 protein
13,TRBV2,TRBJ2-2,ASKEASGNTGELF
14,TRBV2,TRBJ2-7,ASRGEAGGNPYEQY
14,TRBV11-2,TRBJ1-6,ASSFTLGGANSPLH
14,TRBV15,TRBJ2-5,ATSRDLDSLMETQY
13,TRBV12-3/TRBV12-4,TRBJ1-4,ASTSTRTGRGKLF
13,TRBV24-1,TRBJ2-7,ATSDPDRGVYEQY
12,TRBV20-1,TRBJ2-7,SAKMDLLSYEQY
9,TRBV29-1,TRBJ1-1,SVEVSSGAF
14,TRBV5-1,TRBJ2-3,ASSRGAGPTTDTQY
8,TRBV7-2,TRBJ1-2,ASSKTGGD
13,TRBV7-8,TRBJ2-7,ASSLDLAGAYEQY
15,TRBV11-2,TRBJ2-6,ASSFNRVDSGANVLT
12,TRBV20-1,TRBJ2-7,SATGGGWSYEQY
10,TRBV6-6,TRBJ2-7,ASSSPGDEQY
10,TRBV20-1,TRBJ1-5,SARMGAQPQH
13,TRBV10-3,TRBJ2-1,AISEGGTDYNEQF
14,TRBV7-2,TRBJ1-2,ASSHTQGLSDYGYT
12,TRBV19,TRBJ1-1,ASSTTTMNTEAF
11,TRBV10-3,TRBJ1-5,AISETPRGPEH
12,TRBV20-1,TRBJ2-5,SARAPGYQETQY
12,TRBV13,TRBJ2-7,ASSGTGTGYEQY
13,TRBV29-1,TRBJ2-1,SSSQSGRSYNEQF
12,TRBV12-3/TRBV12-4,TRBJ1-5,ASSGQMINQPQH
16,TRBV24-1,TRBJ2-1,ATSDPWTSGNSYNEQF
14,TRBV4-3,TRBJ1-2,ASSQDHRRGSYGYT
12,TRBV10-3,TRBJ1-1,ASSDEGESTEAF
13,TRBV11-2,TRBJ2-2,ASSSLLSGTGELF
10,TRBV7-3,TRBJ1-2,ASSAQGYGYT
10,TRBV2,TRBJ1-1,ANSEVECRAF
13,TRBV10-3,TRBJ1-1,ASSYYKMGETEAF
11,TRBV5-5,TRBJ2-7,ASTGGQAYEQY
15,TRBV24-1,TRBJ2-2,ATSDPNGTANTGELF
15,TRBV12-3/TRBV12-4,TRBJ2-4,ASSLEEGWDSGNIQY
14,TRBV11-3,TRBJ2-3,ASSKGNGASTDTQY
13,TRBV11-2,TRBJ2-1,ASGPGRSSYNEQF
11,TRBV15,TRBJ2-5,ATSRRGFETQY
10,TRBV7-9,TRBJ2-7,ASSGQHYEQY
11,TRBV24-1,TRBJ2-2,ATSDWNTGELF
11,TRBV5-1,TRBJ2-7,ASSGTSGSSQY
12,TRBV18,TRBJ2-7,ASSRDRSSYEQY
12,TRBV10-3,TRBJ1-1,AISESKGNTEAF
14,TRBV7-2,TRBJ2-7,ASSLAGDGSAYEQY
12,TRBV19,TRBJ2-7,ASSGNIGAYEQY
14,TRBV7-2,TRBJ2-1,ASSLSPTLGQDEQF
12,TRBV2,TRBJ2-2,ASSTGGHTGELF
14,TRBV24-1,TRBJ1-2,ATSDTRTDGVYGYT